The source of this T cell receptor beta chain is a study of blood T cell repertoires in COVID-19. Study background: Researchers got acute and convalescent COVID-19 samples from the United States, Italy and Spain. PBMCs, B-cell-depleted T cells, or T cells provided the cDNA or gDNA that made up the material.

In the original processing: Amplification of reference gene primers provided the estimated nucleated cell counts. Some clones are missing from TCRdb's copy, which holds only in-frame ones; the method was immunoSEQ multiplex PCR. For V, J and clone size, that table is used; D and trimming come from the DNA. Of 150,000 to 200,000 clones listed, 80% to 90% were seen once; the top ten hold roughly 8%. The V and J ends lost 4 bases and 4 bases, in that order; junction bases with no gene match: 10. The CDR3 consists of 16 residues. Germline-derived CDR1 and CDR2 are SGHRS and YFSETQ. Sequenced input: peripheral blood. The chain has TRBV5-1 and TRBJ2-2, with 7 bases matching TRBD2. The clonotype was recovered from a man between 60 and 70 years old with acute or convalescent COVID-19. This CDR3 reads CASSPRGSGSTGELFF. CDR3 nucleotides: TGCGCCAGCAGCCCTCGGGGTAGCGGGTCCACCGGGGAGCTGTTTTTT.